Described below is a single T cell receptor beta chain sequence and its context. Its antigen is not identified. The donors were part of the validation cohort of 120 subjects. That cohort was separate from the first cohort, which comprised under 700 subjects. The data originate from a study of cytomegalovirus exposure and HLA in healthy donors. The CDR3 spans 20 residues. Per the germline V gene, CDR1 is LGHNA and CDR2 is YSLEER. V was shortened by 0 bases and J by 0 bases, with 21 bases between the two germline ends. Overall study results and limits: Among TCR sequences, most were rare, though some public TCRs appeared in many donors. The tendency of first-cohort TCR clusters to co-occur in the 110 or so validation repertoires emerged from a later analysis.

Sequencing used immunoSEQ multiplex PCR; TCRdb keeps in-frame clones, though not all of them. The table lists roughly 350,000 clones, 80% to 90% of them singletons. This TCR was sampled from a woman aged 18-29 years in good health and CMV-seronegative. The V gene is TRBV4-3, the J gene TRBJ1-3; D is unclear. Sequencing was performed on PBMCs. In DNA, the CDR3 is TGCGCCAGCAGCCAAGATTTGCAGAGGGTGCAGGCGAGCTCTGGAAACACCATATATTTT. It encodes CASSQDLQRVQASSGNTIYF.